This T cell receptor (beta chain) comes out of a study of T cell responses to AZD1222 COVID-19 vaccine. Clones were sequenced by immunoSEQ multiplex PCR, and TCRdb holds only the in-frame ones, with some missing. The sample records some 110,000 clones, more than 75% being singletons. The germline CDR1 and CDR2 sequences are KGHSH and LQKENI. After removal of 3 bases from V and 2 bases from J, the junction contained 5 bases not matched to a gene. The CDR3 consists of 16 residues. This clone appeared once. The TCR was taken from an adult who received the AZD1222 COVID-19 vaccine. Sequenced here: peripheral blood, sampled 28 days after the second AZD1222 dose. J is TRBJ1-5 and V is TRBV18; 9 bases map to TRBD1. The CDR3 nucleotides read TGTGCCAGCTCACCCCGGGACAGGGTAGGCAATCAGCCCCAGCATTTT. It yields the protein CASSPRDRVGNQPQHF.